This T cell receptor (beta chain) came from a study of Ad26.COV2.S vaccination and SARS-CoV-2 variants (dated by TCRdb to 2020 to 2023). About the study as a whole: Vaccine-arm donors came from COV1001, a multicentre, randomized, double-blind, placebo-controlled phase I-IIa trial of Ad26.COV2.S in healthy adults. Dosing of Ad26.COV2.S was intramuscular, at either 5x10^10 or 1x10^11 viral particles, delivered as one shot or as two shots spaced 56 days apart. TCRbeta repertoire sequencing was used to assess the specificity and breadth of SARS-CoV-2-reactive T cell receptors after Ad26.COV2.S vaccination. A total of 32 samples were included in the TCR-sequenced set, comprising around 19 Ad26.COV2.S vaccine recipients, 5 placebo recipients and 8 SARS-CoV-2 convalescent individuals. Trial participants were randomized into five groups of five: low-dose or high-dose Ad26.COV2.S given once or twice, or placebo on both occasions. Blinding of investigators to trial group allocation was maintained during experiments and outcome assessment.

Summary of the overall study and its limitations: After vaccination, spike-specific CD8+ and CD4+ T cell responses were reported to show substantial breadth. Spike-specific TCR breadth was higher in Ad26.COV2.S recipients than in placebo recipients (P = 0.0014). Comparing responses between vaccine doses or regimens was not something the study was powered to do. Comparable non-spike TCR breadth was observed between vaccine and placebo recipients, consistent with only spike being contained in the vaccine. It was noted by the authors that total T cell responses may have been underestimated by the TCR breadth and depth analyses.

Points on this clone: The clone's antigen remains unknown. Per-nucleotide qualities are absent, and no much larger clonotype sits a single base away.

The sample's treatment or condition, from its label and the paper: around 19 received Ad26.COV2.S at low or high dose, single or two shots; roughly five received placebo; per-sample allocation not given. For vaccine and placebo recipients, repertoires were sequenced using samples collected on day 63 after the first injection. In Cohort 1b, some 25 adults aged 18-55 years were enrolled at a single site in Boston, USA, between 29 July and 7 August 2020. As a vaccine, Ad26.COV2.S was a replication-incompetent adenovirus type 26 vector that expressed a prefusion-stabilized SARS-CoV-2 spike protein derived from the original Wuhan strain. The CDR3 has 17 amino acids, counting the end cysteine and phenylalanine. Only CDR3 DNA is held: 51 bases, read in frame from base 1. Relative to germline, V is 1 base shorter and J is 2 bases shorter, with 13 bases between their ends. The CDR1 and CDR2 encoded by the germline V gene are SGHTS and YDEGEE.

TCRbeta CDR3 regions were sequenced with the immunoSEQ Assay. After extraction, genomic DNA underwent amplification by bias-controlled multiplex PCR, followed by high-throughput sequencing. The published analysis was carried out like this. To quantify the absolute abundance of every unique TCRbeta CDR3 region, sequences were collapsed and filtered. T cell fraction was estimated by normalizing TCRbeta template counts to usable DNA, with usable DNA measured through amplification of reference genes found in all nucleated cells. Repertoire TCRs were annotated as SARS-CoV-2-specific when V gene, CDR3 amino acid sequence and J gene were exactly matched to a known reactive TCR set. The reference SARS-CoV-2 TCR set was derived from MIRA and filtered for enrichment in COVID-19-positive ImmuneCODE repertoires, a step that removed public or cross-reactive TCRs. Using the MIRA antigens, annotated TCRs were further analysed by specific ORF or by position within an ORF. Breadth was defined as annotated unique rearrangements over total unique productive rearrangements; depth was the summed frequency of those rearrangements. Two-sided Wilcoxon rank-sum tests were applied when comparing TCR breadth between groups. In TCRdb, the immuneACCESS table is reduced to in-frame sequences with V and J assigned. These tables do not hold every clone; where another copy was compared, an unresolved V gene accounts for under half, and the others remain unexplained. The V and J calls and clone size come from that table; D and trimming were worked out from the DNA. The sample yields around 400,000 clones; 90% were counted once. The top ten clonotypes cover less than 15% of the sample.

The sequence was collected from a person aged 18-65 years who received the Ad26.COV2.S COVID-19 vaccine or a placebo. The V and J genes are TRBV5-8 and TRBJ2-6, with TRBD1 as a weak D call on 5 bases. Sequenced material: peripheral blood, taken in a trial of Ad26.COV2.S vaccine versus placebo. The CDR3 region has the sequence CASSLKGLLTGANVLTF. In nucleotide form, the sequence is TGTGCCAGCAGCTTGAAGGGGTTACTGACTGGGGCCAACGTCCTGACTTTC. With all but the CDR3 taken from the reference TRBV5-8 and TRBJ2-6 genes, the full variable domain is: EAGVTQSPTHLIKTRGQQATLRCSPISGHTSVYWYQQALGLGLQFLLWYDEGEERNRGNFPPRFSGRQFPNYSSELNVNALELEDSALYLCASSLKGLLTGANVLTFGAGSRLTVL.